The rows below give T cell receptor beta chains drawn from one sample of a study of T cells in localized non-small cell lung cancer. The repertoire was sequenced with immunoSEQ multiplex PCR; TCRdb's copy has only in-frame clones and lacks some. Among 41,000 or so clones, about 86% were seen once, and the ten largest hold roughly 7%. The specimen comprised peripheral blood, sampled before any cancer treatment. The receptors shown here come from a woman aged 18-50 years with stage III lung adenocarcinoma. The CDR3 runs from the conserved cysteine through the conserved F or W. The order of the fields is J gene, V gene, D gene, clone size, CDR3 protein, CDR3 DNA. The D gene is left open where the match is weak. The listing skips clone size in some rows; elsewhere it reads once, few, many or a size class.

j_gene: TRBJ2-5; v_gene: TRBV7-8; d_gene: .; abundance: .; CDR3aa: CASSRGGEETQYF; CDR3nt: TGTGCCAGCAGCCGAGGTGGCGAAGAGACCCAGTACTTC
j_gene: TRBJ1-2; v_gene: TRBV28; d_gene: .; abundance: .; CDR3aa: CASSSPHTADGYTF; CDR3nt: TGTGCCAGCAGTTCTCCCCACACAGCTGATGGCTACACCTTC
j_gene: TRBJ2-1; v_gene: TRBV11-2; d_gene: .; abundance: once; CDR3aa: CASSLTRYNEQFF; CDR3nt: TGTGCCAGCAGCTTAACCAGATACAATGAGCAGTTCTTC
j_gene: TRBJ1-2; v_gene: TRBV30; d_gene: .; abundance: .; CDR3aa: CAWGGVRPSYGYTF; CDR3nt: TGTGCCTGGGGGGGGGTAAGGCCCTCTTATGGCTACACCTTC
j_gene: TRBJ1-2; v_gene: TRBV15; d_gene: .; abundance: .; CDR3aa: CATSRDLAYGYTF; CDR3nt: TGTGCCACCAGCAGAGATCTTGCCTATGGCTACACCTTC
j_gene: TRBJ2-5; v_gene: TRBV11-2; d_gene: TRBD1; abundance: .; CDR3aa: CASSSTGQETQYF; CDR3nt: TGTGCCAGCAGCTCGACAGGGCAAGAGACCCAGTACTTC
j_gene: TRBJ2-7; v_gene: TRBV18; d_gene: TRBD1; abundance: .; CDR3aa: CASSQPPGQGGYEQYF; CDR3nt: TGTGCCAGCTCACAACCTCCCGGACAGGGCGGCTACGAGCAGTACTTC
j_gene: TRBJ2-2; v_gene: TRBV7-2; d_gene: .; abundance: .; CDR3aa: CASSFTETGELFF; CDR3nt: TGTGCCAGCAGCTTTACCGAGACCGGGGAGCTGTTTTTT
j_gene: TRBJ2-5; v_gene: TRBV10-1; d_gene: .; abundance: .; CDR3aa: CASSDSQETQYF; CDR3nt: TGCGCCAGCAGTGACAGCCAAGAGACCCAGTACTTC
j_gene: TRBJ1-2; v_gene: TRBV19; d_gene: .; abundance: .; CDR3aa: CASSSGSVSLYGYTF; CDR3nt: TGTGCCAGTAGTAGCGGCTCGGTCTCCCTTTATGGCTACACCTTC
j_gene: TRBJ2-1; v_gene: TRBV5-1; d_gene: TRBD2; abundance: .; CDR3aa: CASSSGTSGINNEQFF; CDR3nt: TGCGCCAGCAGCTCAGGGACTAGCGGAATCAACAATGAGCAGTTCTTC
j_gene: TRBJ2-3; v_gene: TRBV7-8; d_gene: .; abundance: .; CDR3aa: CASSSERVSTDTQYF; CDR3nt: TGTGCCAGCAGCTCCGAGCGGGTTAGCACAGATACGCAGTATTTT
j_gene: TRBJ1-1; v_gene: TRBV6-1; d_gene: .; abundance: .; CDR3aa: CASSGVMNTEAFF; CDR3nt: TGTGCCAGCAGTGGCGTGATGAACACTGAAGCTTTCTTT
j_gene: TRBJ1-1; v_gene: TRBV4-1; d_gene: .; abundance: few; CDR3aa: CASSPSGRRRTEAFF; CDR3nt: TGCGCCAGCAGCCCCTCCGGGCGGCGAAGGACTGAAGCTTTCTTT
j_gene: TRBJ1-2; v_gene: TRBV5-1; d_gene: .; abundance: .; CDR3aa: CASSLGGDYGYTF; CDR3nt: TGCGCCAGCAGCTTGGGAGGGGACTATGGCTACACCTTC
j_gene: TRBJ2-7; v_gene: TRBV7-9; d_gene: TRBD1; abundance: .; CDR3aa: CASSWGDRGYEQYF; CDR3nt: TGTGCCAGCAGCTGGGGGGACAGGGGCTACGAGCAGTACTTC
j_gene: TRBJ1-2; v_gene: TRBV2; d_gene: TRBD1; abundance: .; CDR3aa: CASRPGGRDGYTF; CDR3nt: TGTGCCAGCAGACCAGGGGGCCGGGATGGCTACACCTTC
j_gene: TRBJ2-1; v_gene: TRBV5-1; d_gene: TRBD1; abundance: few; CDR3aa: CASSHGQGASSYNEQFF; CDR3nt: TGCGCCAGCAGTCACGGACAGGGGGCGAGCTCCTACAATGAGCAGTTCTTC
j_gene: TRBJ2-7; v_gene: TRBV5-4; d_gene: .; abundance: .; CDR3aa: CASSLGARSYEQYF; CDR3nt: TGTGCCAGCAGCTTGGGTGCGCGCTCCTACGAGCAGTACTTC
j_gene: TRBJ1-2; v_gene: TRBV7-2; d_gene: TRBD1; abundance: .; CDR3aa: CASSLGPGQGTGGYTF; CDR3nt: TGTGCCAGCAGCTTAGGGCCGGGACAGGGAACAGGGGGCTACACCTTC
j_gene: TRBJ2-7; v_gene: TRBV27; d_gene: .; abundance: .; CDR3aa: CASSSPLTGGSSYEQYF; CDR3nt: TGTGCCAGCAGTTCCCCCCTAACGGGCGGTAGCTCCTACGAGCAGTACTTC
j_gene: TRBJ2-1; v_gene: TRBV11-2; d_gene: TRBD2; abundance: .; CDR3aa: CASSRSLAGGGYNEQFF; CDR3nt: TGTGCCAGCAGCCGCTCTCTAGCGGGGGGTGGGTACAATGAGCAGTTCTTC
j_gene: TRBJ2-2; v_gene: TRBV27; d_gene: .; abundance: few; CDR3aa: CASRRGEPLGELFF; CDR3nt: TGTGCCAGCAGAAGAGGGGAACCTCTTGGGGAGCTGTTTTTT
j_gene: TRBJ2-1; v_gene: TRBV15; d_gene: .; abundance: once; CDR3aa: CATSRDSWDEQFF; CDR3nt: TGTGCCACCAGCAGAGATAGTTGGGATGAGCAGTTCTTC
j_gene: TRBJ2-1; v_gene: TRBV5-1; d_gene: .; abundance: .; CDR3aa: CASSLDGEFWYNEQFF; CDR3nt: TGCGCCAGCAGCTTGGACGGTGAGTTTTGGTACAATGAGCAGTTCTTC
j_gene: TRBJ2-1; v_gene: TRBV27; d_gene: .; abundance: few; CDR3aa: CASQSGAGIGYNEQFF; CDR3nt: TGTGCCAGCCAGTCTGGGGCAGGGATCGGGTACAATGAGCAGTTCTTC
j_gene: TRBJ2-3; v_gene: TRBV13; d_gene: TRBD1; abundance: .; CDR3aa: CASSLGLTPGDRGPDTQYF; CDR3nt: TGTGCCAGCAGCTTAGGCCTAACCCCCGGGGACAGGGGCCCAGATACGCAGTATTTT
j_gene: TRBJ1-6; v_gene: TRBV2; d_gene: TRBD1; abundance: .; CDR3aa: CASILSRDRGNSPLHF; CDR3nt: TGTGCCAGCATCCTCTCCCGGGACAGGGGAAATTCACCCCTCCACTTT
j_gene: TRBJ2-3; v_gene: TRBV5-4; d_gene: TRBD2; abundance: .; CDR3aa: CASSSPQRGGTDTQYF; CDR3nt: TGTGCCAGCAGCTCGCCGCAGCGGGGGGGCACAGATACGCAGTATTTT
j_gene: TRBJ2-6; v_gene: TRBV7-9; d_gene: .; abundance: .; CDR3aa: CANSGSSSGANVLTF; CDR3nt: TGTGCCAATTCTGGTTCGTCCTCTGGGGCCAACGTCCTGACTTTC
j_gene: TRBJ2-3; v_gene: TRBV7-3; d_gene: .; abundance: .; CDR3aa: CASSLTSPDTQYF; CDR3nt: TGTGCCAGCAGCCTGACTAGTCCAGATACGCAGTATTTT
j_gene: TRBJ2-1; v_gene: TRBV6-5; d_gene: .; abundance: .; CDR3aa: CASSPTPGPYNEQFF; CDR3nt: TGTGCCAGCAGCCCTACACCGGGTCCCTACAATGAGCAGTTCTTC
j_gene: TRBJ1-2; v_gene: TRBV10-3; d_gene: TRBD1; abundance: .; CDR3aa: CAIRGTDYGYTF; CDR3nt: TGTGCCATCAGAGGGACAGACTATGGCTACACCTTC
j_gene: TRBJ1-3; v_gene: TRBV19; d_gene: .; abundance: once; CDR3aa: CASSHRVSYSSGNTIYF; CDR3nt: TGTGCCAGTAGCCACAGGGTTTCTTACTCCTCTGGAAACACCATATATTTT
j_gene: TRBJ1-2; v_gene: TRBV6-1; d_gene: .; abundance: once; CDR3aa: CASSEVPRGTGYTF; CDR3nt: TGTGCCAGCAGTGAAGTTCCCCGGGGAACTGGCTACACCTTC
j_gene: TRBJ2-5; v_gene: TRBV11-1; d_gene: TRBD1; abundance: .; CDR3aa: CASSLRQGRPETQYF; CDR3nt: TGTGCCAGCAGCTTACGACAGGGGAGGCCAGAGACCCAGTACTTC
j_gene: TRBJ1-5; v_gene: TRBV4-1; d_gene: .; abundance: .; CDR3aa: CASSQGGNQPQHF; CDR3nt: TGCGCCAGCAGCCAAGGGGGCAATCAGCCCCAGCATTTT
j_gene: TRBJ2-5; v_gene: TRBV30; d_gene: .; abundance: .; CDR3aa: CAWSGGGTGLGTQYF; CDR3nt: TGTGCCTGGAGTGGGGGGGGGACAGGTCTAGGGACCCAGTACTTC
j_gene: TRBJ2-2; v_gene: TRBV4-1; d_gene: TRBD2; abundance: .; CDR3aa: CASSQVLRGASTGELFF; CDR3nt: TGCGCCAGCAGCCAAGTGTTGCGGGGGGCCAGCACCGGGGAGCTGTTTTTT
j_gene: TRBJ1-3; v_gene: TRBV5-5; d_gene: .; abundance: once; CDR3aa: CASSLWTSGGNGNTIYF; CDR3nt: TGTGCCAGCAGCTTGTGGACATCCGGGGGTAATGGAAACACCATATATTTT
j_gene: TRBJ1-4; v_gene: TRBV6-1; d_gene: .; abundance: .; CDR3aa: CASITNEKLFF; CDR3nt: TGTGCCAGCATCACTAATGAAAAACTGTTTTTT
j_gene: TRBJ1-4; v_gene: TRBV7-9; d_gene: .; abundance: .; CDR3aa: CASSLGGTVEKLFF; CDR3nt: TGTGCCAGCAGCTTAGGGGGGACGGTTGAAAAACTGTTTTTT
j_gene: TRBJ1-6; v_gene: TRBV5-1; d_gene: .; abundance: .; CDR3aa: CASSLEPRSYNSPLHF; CDR3nt: TGCGCCAGCAGCCTCGAACCACGCTCCTATAATTCACCCCTCCACTTT
j_gene: TRBJ1-1; v_gene: TRBV19; d_gene: .; abundance: .; CDR3aa: CASSILGTEAFF; CDR3nt: TGTGCCAGTAGTATCTTGGGCACTGAAGCTTTCTTT
j_gene: TRBJ1-4; v_gene: TRBV15; d_gene: TRBD1; abundance: .; CDR3aa: CATSRDNRGNEKLFF; CDR3nt: TGTGCCACCAGCAGAGATAACAGGGGGAATGAAAAACTGTTTTTT
j_gene: TRBJ2-2; v_gene: TRBV27; d_gene: .; abundance: .; CDR3aa: CASSFPAGELFF; CDR3nt: TGTGCCAGCAGTTTCCCGGCCGGGGAGCTGTTTTTT